This entry lists 30 T cell receptor beta chains sequenced from one sample in a study of T-cell memory formation after mild COVID-19 (dated by TCRdb to 2020 to 2023). Library construction relied on 5' RACE. This sample was sequenced with an Illumina NovaSeq 6000. TCRdb ran its own pipeline on the public reads, namely fastp trimming at Q25 and MiXCR clone calling, and kept in-frame beta chains. Rows matching on CDR3 protein sequence are summarized as one entry with the most common DNA and genes. The table for this sample lists hundreds of thousands of distinct CDR3 sequences; about 22% of them were counted only once. The ten most abundant clones make up under 15% of the sample. The sequenced sample was PBMCs or a T cell subset sorted from them (not recorded which). These receptors originate from an adult woman who had mild COVID-19 (a few samples of this study predate the infection). The sample titles of this study are shuffled in the database, so cell type and time point are left out; the donor was told from shared clones.

This clonotype was detected a few times. At one boundary the junction diverges from the germline segment, which might be a read error. The chain joins TRBV7-2 to TRBJ1-2; possible D gene TRBD1, 5 bases. This CDR3 comprises 13 residues. Germline V lookup: CDR1 SGHTA, CDR2 FQGNSA. Written as DNA, the CDR3 is TGTGCCAGCACCTTAGCGGGGGGCTATGGCTACACCTTC. This codes for CASTLAGGYGYTF.

As DNA, the CDR3 is TGTGCCAGCAGCGAAAACAGGGGGAAGTTCTTC. Translated: CASSENRGKFF. This chain joins TRBV7-9 and TRBJ2-1; 8 bases match TRBD1. The CDR3 extends over 11 amino acids. The ends lost 5 bases at V and 14 bases at J; junction bases unmatched: 5. Looked up from germline, CDR1 is SEHNR and CDR2 is FQNEAQ (reference sequence).

This clonotype was recorded a few times. The chain carries TRBV2 and TRBJ2-3, with 10 bases identical to TRBD2. V was pared by 4 bases and J by 2 bases, with 6 bases of the junction left unmatched. Germline V CDR1 and CDR2: SNHLY, FYNNEI. The CDR3 covers 16 residues. Here the CDR3 DNA reads TGTGCCAGCAGTGTCCCTAGCGGGGGCCACACAGATACGCAGTATTTT. Translated: CASSVPSGGHTDTQYF.

This chain joins TRBV11-3 and TRBJ2-2, with TRBD1 matching 9 bases. Germline values: CDR1 SGHNT, CDR2 YENEEA. CDR3 length equals 16 residues. Trimming cost V 3 bases and J 4 bases; bases outside gene matches: 6. The CDR3 loop is CASSFSGQGFTGELFF. CDR3 in DNA: TGTGCCAGCAGCTTTTCCGGACAGGGGTTCACCGGGGAGCTGTTTTTT.

This clonotype was counted between two and nine times. V is TRBV30 and J is TRBJ2-5; D gene unclear. Germline CDR1 and CDR2: GTSNPN and SVGIG (reference sequence). The CDR3 extends over 15 amino acids. Trimming removed 4 bases from V and 4 bases from J, with 19 bases in between. The CDR3 region has the DNA TGTGCCTGGAACCTGGACCCGACCTTAGGAGAGACCCAGTACTTC. Protein product: CAWNLDPTLGETQYF.

This clonotype was counted only a few times. This rearrangement joins TRBV11-2 to TRBJ1-1; 7 nucleotides line up with TRBD1. The V segment lost 8 bases and the J segment 11 bases; nucleotides outside the gene matches: 8. The CDR3 has 11 residues. Germline values: CDR1 SGHAT, CDR2 FQNNGV. The CDR3 region has the DNA TGTGCCAGCCGAGGGGGCGTAATCGCTTTCTTT. Residues: CASRGGVIAFF.

This clonotype was detected a few times. The rearrangement joins TRBV11-2 to TRBJ2-5; D may be TRBD2 (6 bases). The CDR3 has 15 amino acids. Trimming removed 5 bases from V and 5 bases from J, with 18 bases in between. Germline lookup yields CDR1 SGHAT and CDR2 FQNNGV. CDR3 in amino acids: CASSAIRREEETQYF. The CDR3, as DNA: TGTGCCAGCAGCGCTATTCGCAGGGAGGAGGAGACCCAGTACTTC.

This clonotype was found many times. The chain employs TRBV7-2 and TRBJ2-1; TRBD1 matches 11 bases. Germline assignment: CDR1 SGHTA and CDR2 FQGNSA. The junction had 10 bases not matched to a gene; V was cut back by 1 base and J by 8 bases. The length of the CDR3 is 17 residues. CDR3 loop: CASSLGPLGQGAYEQFF. The CDR3 DNA reads as TGTGCCAGCAGCTTAGGTCCCCTAGGACAGGGGGCTTATGAGCAGTTCTTC. Based on the CDR3 plus reference TRBV7-2 and TRBJ2-1, the full variable domain is GAGVSQSPSNKVTEKGKDVELRCDPISGHTALYWYRQSLGQGLEFLIYFQGNSAPDKSGLPSDRFSAERTGGSVSTLTIQRTQQEDSAVYLCASSLGPLGQGAYEQFFGPGTRLTVL.

V and J are TRBV20-1 and TRBJ1-1; no clear D gene. This CDR3 has 13 amino acids. In germline, CDR1 is DFQATT, CDR2 SNEGSKA (reference sequence). Trimming took 5 bases from V and 1 from J, leaving 11 bases between them. The CDR3 reads CSASTGGNTEAFF. CDR3 nucleotides: TGCAGTGCTTCGACGGGAGGGAACACTGAAGCTTTCTTT.

This clonotype was observed a few times. The J gene is TRBJ2-7, the V gene TRBV29-1; D uncertain. The CDR3 sequence is 13 residues long. Germline V gene sequence: CDR1 SQVTM, CDR2 ANQGSEA. V lost 0 bases, J lost 6 bases, and 12 bases lay in between. The chain's CDR3 is CSVEDESRTEQYF. The CDR3 region has the DNA TGCAGCGTTGAAGATGAGAGTAGGACCGAGCAGTACTTC.

This clonotype was observed a handful of times. The rearrangement joins TRBV5-1 to TRBJ2-7; D possibly uses TRBD1 or TRBD2 (7 bases each). CDR1 is SGHRS, CDR2 YFSETQ, per germline. Trimming stripped 6 bases from V and 3 bases from J, with 16 bases between. CDR3 length: 14 residues. The CDR3 DNA follows: TGCGCCAGCACGCCCCAGGGGGGGTTCTACGAGCAGTACTTC. Residues: CASTPQGGFYEQYF.

Ten or more counts support this clonotype. This chain joins TRBV29-1 and TRBJ2-7, with TRBD2 identical over 9 bases. The ends lost 6 bases at V and 2 bases at J; junction bases unmatched: 5. The CDR3 consists of 13 residues. Germline-derived CDR1 and CDR2 are SQVTM and ANQGSEA. CDR3 coding DNA: TGCAGCGTCCGGACTAGCGCCGCCTACGAGCAGTACTTC. Translating it yields CSVRTSAAYEQYF.

This clonotype was counted a few times. The chain has TRBV12-3 or TRBV12-4 and TRBJ1-5; D gene unclear. Trimming stripped 6 bases from V and 10 bases from J, with 7 bases between. The CDR3 runs 10 residues. The CDR3 DNA reads TGTGCCAGCAGCCCCAGACCCCAGCATTTT. Its protein is CASSPRPQHF.

V gene TRBV29-1 combines with J gene TRBJ1-2; tentatively, D is TRBD1 (5 bases). Germline-derived CDR1 and CDR2 are SQVTM and ANQGSEA. Deletions cut 7 bases from V and 8 bases from J, with 20 bases between. The CDR3 runs 13 residues. CDR3 amino acids: CSATPETGEGYTF. The CDR3 nucleotides are TGCAGCGCCACACCCGAAACGGGGGAAGGCTACACCTTC.

Many counts were recorded for this clonotype. This chain joins TRBV7-2 and TRBJ2-4; possible D gene TRBD1, 5 bases. From germline, CDR1 is SGHTA and CDR2 FQGNSA. The CDR3 runs to 16 residues. Trimming left V 2 bases short and J 4 bases short, with 15 bases between. In DNA form, the CDR3 reads TGTGCCAGCAGCTTACGTAGTGGGGCAGGAAAAAACATTCAGTACTTC. It yields the protein CASSLRSGAGKNIQYF.

This clonotype was seen more than once but under ten times. V and J are TRBV3-1 and TRBJ2-5, with 7 positions matching TRBD2. V was pared by 4 bases and J by 2 bases, with 4 bases of the junction left unmatched. This CDR3 contains 14 residues. CDR1 is LGHDT, CDR2 YNNKEL, per germline (reference sequence). CDR3 DNA sequence: TGTGCCAGCAGCCCGAGCGGGGTACAAGAGACCCAGTACTTC. This codes for CASSPSGVQETQYF.

This clonotype has more than one count but fewer than ten. This sequence joins TRBV5-1 and TRBJ1-1; possibly TRBD1 for D (5 bases). The germline V gene has CDR1 SGHRS and CDR2 YFSETQ. The CDR3 contains 14 residues. Between the trimmed V and J ends, which lost 0 bases and 0 bases, there was a span of 6 bases. The chain's CDR3 is CASSLGDLNTEAFF. The CDR3 DNA sequence: TGCGCCAGCAGCTTGGGGGACCTGAACACTGAAGCTTTCTTT. The entire variable domain, with the rest obtained from reference TRBV5-1 and TRBJ1-1, is as follows: KAGVTQTPRYLIKTRGQQVTLSCSPISGHRSVSWYQQTPGQGLQFLFEYFSETQRNKGNFPGRFSGRQFSNSRSEMNVSTLELGDSALYLCASSLGDLNTEAFFGQGTRLTVV.

This clonotype was counted a few times. The J gene is TRBJ1-2, the V gene TRBV5-1, with D unresolved. V was pared by 4 bases and J by 6 bases, with 19 bases between. The CDR3 spans 15 residues. Germline loops: CDR1 SGHRS, CDR2 YFSETQ. CDR3 in amino acids: CASSDPGRWWHGYTF. The CDR3 DNA follows: TGCGCCAGCAGCGACCCGGGGAGGTGGTGGCATGGCTACACCTTC.

This clonotype was picked up a small number of times. The genes are TRBV7-9 and TRBJ1-1; D is unresolved. The germline CDR1 and CDR2 sequences are SEHNR and FQNEAQ (reference sequence). The CDR3 has 12 residues. V lost 4 bases and J 3 bases, leaving 6 bases between the germline ends. The CDR3 DNA reads as TGTGCCAGCAGCTCCTCGGACACTGAAGCTTTCTTT. Translation: CASSSSDTEAFF.

V gene TRBV29-1 combines with J gene TRBJ2-2; 8 nucleotides agree with TRBD1. The CDR3 has 14 amino acids. The germline V gene encodes CDR1 SQVTM and CDR2 ANQGSEA. V trimming: 4 bases; J trimming: 4 bases; junction bases outside the gene matches: 5. In nucleotides, the CDR3 is TGCAGCGTTGCAGGACAGGGCTTCACCGGGGAGCTGTTTTTT. It encodes CSVAGQGFTGELFF.

This clonotype was detected only a few times. V gene TRBV6-5 combines with J gene TRBJ2-7, with 8 nucleotides matching TRBD1. Germline V lookup: CDR1 MNHEY, CDR2 SVGAGI. This CDR3 spans 15 amino acids. J was trimmed by 6 bases and V by 6 bases; bases with no gene match: 13. The CDR3 region is CASRKDRARNSEQYF. CDR3 coding DNA: TGTGCCAGCAGGAAGGACAGGGCCCGTAACAGCGAGCAGTACTTC.

This chain joins TRBV29-1 and TRBJ1-2; TRBD1 might be the D (5 bases). The CDR3 totals 14 residues. Germline CDR1 is SQVTM and CDR2 is ANQGSEA. V lost 4 bases and J lost 2, with 14 bases in between. The CDR3 coding sequence is TGCAGCGTTGTCCCTCAGGGAGGGAACTATGGCTACACCTTC. This translates into CSVVPQGGNYGYTF.

The table lists this clonotype with a few counts. The V and J genes are TRBV7-9 and TRBJ1-1, with TRBD1 as a possible D gene (6 bases). CDR1 and CDR2 from the germline V gene are SEHNR and FQNEAQ (reference sequence). This CDR3 has 15 residues. Trimming took off 1 base at V and 6 bases at J, with 15 bases between the two ends. The CDR3: CASSLVGGGFPEAFF. DNA of the CDR3: TGTGCCAGCAGCTTAGTTGGCGGGGGCTTCCCTGAAGCTTTCTTT.

The sample holds a few counts of this clonotype. The chain couples TRBV3-1 to TRBJ1-2; tentative D call: TRBD1 (5 bases). V dropped 5 bases and J dropped 3 bases, with 13 bases sitting between them. CDR1 and CDR2 (germline): LGHDT, YNNKEL (reference sequence). This CDR3 spans 14 amino acids. The CDR3 DNA is TGTGCCAGCAGCGGAGGAGGGGTTTACTATGGCTACACCTTC. Translating it yields CASSGGGVYYGYTF.

This clonotype turned up a few times. J is TRBJ2-1 and V is TRBV7-8, with 12 bases fitting TRBD2. The CDR3 is made up of 20 amino acids. Germline V gives CDR1 SGHVS, CDR2 FQNEAQ. The V segment lost 3 bases and the J segment 0 bases; nucleotides outside the gene matches: 12. The CDR3 region is CASSFTSGGSPTSSYNEQFF. Written as DNA, the CDR3 is TGTGCCAGCAGCTTTACTAGCGGGGGGTCCCCCACCTCCTCCTACAATGAGCAGTTCTTC.

This clonotype has just a few counts. The chain is built from TRBV20-1 and TRBJ2-3; 9 bases map to TRBD2. The V gene end was trimmed by 0 bases and the J gene end by 6 bases; junction bases not matched to a gene: 4. This CDR3 contains 14 residues. Germline V gene lookup returns CDR1 DFQATT and CDR2 SNEGSKA (reference sequence). The CDR3 protein is CSARDPAGGDTQYF. The DNA for the CDR3 is TGCAGTGCTAGAGATCCTGCGGGGGGGGATACGCAGTATTTT.

This clonotype was detected a few times. The rearrangement joins TRBV4-3 to TRBJ1-1; 8 bases line up with TRBD1. CDR1 LGHNA and CDR2 YSLEER come from the germline V gene. The CDR3 covers 14 residues. V dropped 0 bases and J dropped 7; count of bases not matched to a gene: 4. CDR3 in amino acids: CASSQDTGGLEAFF. For the CDR3, the DNA is TGCGCCAGCAGCCAAGATACAGGGGGGCTTGAAGCTTTCTTT.

The rearrangement links TRBV20-1 to TRBJ2-1; D is unclear. This CDR3 has 13 amino acids. V was clipped by 1 base and J by 6 bases, with 10 bases between them. CDR1 and CDR2 from the germline V gene are DFQATT and SNEGSKA (reference sequence). The CDR3 DNA follows: TGCAGTGCTAGAGTTGGTAGCAGCAATGAGCAGTTCTTC. It yields the protein CSARVGSSNEQFF.

This clonotype was counted a few times. This chain links TRBV29-1 with TRBJ2-3; possible D gene TRBD2, 6 bases. The germline V and J ends were trimmed by 3 bases and 2 bases, with 15 bases remaining between them. This CDR3 is built from 15 residues. The germline gives CDR1 SQVTM, CDR2 ANQGSEA. As DNA, the CDR3 is TGCAGCGTTGACTATGGGACTCCAAACACAGATACGCAGTATTTT. This translates into CSVDYGTPNTDTQYF.

The chain combines TRBV15 with TRBJ1-1; a possible D gene is TRBD1 (5 bases). From germline, CDR1 is LNHNV and CDR2 YYDKDF (reference sequence). V was clipped by 0 bases and J by 5 bases, with 13 bases between them. This CDR3 contains 15 residues. Here the CDR3 reads CATSRDPGTTTEAFF. For the CDR3, the DNA is TGTGCCACCAGCAGAGACCCCGGGACCACGACTGAAGCTTTCTTT.